Sequencing of this TCR beta chain was carried out in a study of blood T cell repertoires in COVID-19. Study details: Both acute and convalescent COVID-19 samples were obtained from the United States, Italy and Spain.

Germline-derived CDR1 and CDR2 are MNHEY and SVGEGT. The V end was cut by 3 bases, the J end by 2 bases, with 10 bases between. The CDR3 has 14 amino acids. Authors' methods: How many nucleated cells were present was estimated from reference gene primer amplification. The method was immunoSEQ multiplex PCR; TCRdb's version includes in-frame clones alone and lacks a portion of them. V and J calls and clone size are those listed in that table; D and trimming were worked out from the DNA. Of around 150,000 clones listed, about 88% are singletons. The receptor comes from a man in his late teens or twenties with acute or convalescent COVID-19. This chain connects TRBV6-2 or TRBV6-3 to TRBJ2-5; D uncertain. Sequences were obtained from peripheral blood. This CDR3 is CASSYNPVQETQYF. CDR3 DNA sequence: TGTGCCAGCAGTTATAATCCAGTACAAGAGACCCAGTACTTC.